A single sample gave rise to the 10 T cell receptor beta chains below, sequenced in a study of shared clonotypes between healthy human individuals. Using immunoSEQ multiplex PCR, the repertoire was profiled, and TCRdb retains in-frame clones only, with some absent. The data show over a million clones, more than 75% seen once. The sequenced sample consisted of memory CD4+ T cells from PBMCs. Subset meaning: CD45RA-negative fraction. The receptors stem from a man younger than 35 in good health. Some clones in this sample may be carry-over from other donors' samples.

A few counts support this clone. The genes are TRBV4-1 and TRBJ2-7; 7 positions agree with TRBD1. CDR3 length: 14 amino acids. The V gene end was trimmed by 6 bases and the J gene end by 4 bases; junction bases not matched to a gene: 9. Looked up from germline, CDR1 is MGHRA and CDR2 is YSYEKL. The CDR3 reads CASRWTGDSYEQYF. The CDR3 region has the DNA TGCGCCAGCAGGTGGACAGGAGATAGTTACGAGCAGTACTTC.

J is TRBJ1-5 and V is TRBV6-6, with a tentative D call TRBD1 (5 bases). V lost 0 bases to trimming and J lost 3 bases, with 12 bases between them. Germline CDR1 MNHNY, CDR2 SVGAGI (reference sequence). The CDR3 is 16 residues long. The CDR3 is CASSYSMAGNNQPQHF. The CDR3 coding sequence is TGTGCCAGCAGTTACTCGATGGCAGGGAACAATCAGCCCCAGCATTTT.

CDR3 residues: CASSKSISGGTGELFF. The CDR3, as DNA: TGTGCCAGCAGCAAGTCGATTAGCGGGGGAACCGGGGAGCTGTTTTTT. The chain is built from TRBV7-3 and TRBJ2-2; 9 positions match TRBD2. The CDR3 sequence is 16 residues long. After removal of 5 bases from V and 5 bases from J, the junction contained 9 bases not matched to a gene. Germline assignment: CDR1 SGHTA and CDR2 FQGTGA.

The chain combines TRBV28 with TRBJ1-1, with TRBD1 matching 8 bases. The CDR3 is made up of 15 amino acids. In germline, CDR1 is MDHEN, CDR2 SYDVKM. With 6 bases clipped from V and 5 bases from J, the junction kept 11 bases outside the gene matches. The DNA for the CDR3 is TGTGCCAGCAGCTCCAATCCGACAGGGGTAACTGAAGCTTTCTTT. Amino acid sequence: CASSSNPTGVTEAFF.

The chain carries TRBV19 and TRBJ2-7, with 8 bases lining up with TRBD2. CDR3 size: 14 residues. The V segment lost 3 bases and the J segment 6 bases; nucleotides outside the gene matches: 7. Germline V gene sequence: CDR1 LNHDA, CDR2 SQIVND (reference sequence). The chain's CDR3 is CASSMEREKGEQYF. The CDR3 bases are TGTGCCAGTAGTATGGAGCGGGAGAAAGGCGAGCAGTACTTC.

This sequence joins TRBV29-1 and TRBJ1-2, with 10 bases aligning to TRBD1. The CDR3 totals 14 residues. Germline assignment: CDR1 SQVTM and CDR2 ANQGSEA. Trimming at V came to 6 bases and at J to 7 bases, leaving 11 bases not matched to a gene. CDR3 sequence (DNA): TGCAGCGTAGAAATGACAGGGGGCGGATCTGGCTACACCTTC. Its translation is CSVEMTGGGSGYTF. The complete variable domain, with remaining parts taken from reference TRBV29-1 and TRBJ1-2, reads SAVISQKPSRDICQRGTSLTIQCQVDSQVTMMFWYRQQPGQSLTLIATANQGSEATYESGFVIDKFPISRPNLTFSTLTVSNMSPEDSSIYLCSVEMTGGGSGYTFGSGTRLTVV.

This sequence joins TRBV20-1 and TRBJ2-7, with D uncertain. CDR3 length: 11 residues. Trimming cost V 0 bases and J 9 bases, with 9 bases left between them. Germline CDR1 DFQATT, CDR2 SNEGSKA (reference sequence). The chain's CDR3 is CSARESVRQYF. The DNA of the CDR3 is TGCAGTGCTAGAGAGTCGGTTCGGCAGTACTTC.

V is TRBV30 and J is TRBJ2-5, with 11 nucleotides matching TRBD2. This CDR3 region has 16 residues. Germline values: CDR1 GTSNPN, CDR2 SVGIG (reference sequence). With 4 bases clipped from V and 4 bases from J, the junction kept 11 bases outside the gene matches. In DNA form, the CDR3 reads TGTGCCTGGACCGGGACTAGCGGTCAGCGGAGAGAGACCCAGTACTTC. The encoded protein is CAWTGTSGQRRETQYF.

This chain links TRBV5-6 with TRBJ2-3, with TRBD2 identical over 9 bases. The CDR3 runs 15 residues. The junction had 7 bases not matched to a gene; V was cut back by 4 bases and J by 4 bases. Germline V gene lookup returns CDR1 SGHDT and CDR2 YYEEEE. The CDR3 DNA is TGTGCCAGCAGCGGTCCGGGACTAGCCCCAGATACGCAGTATTTT. Its translation: CASSGPGLAPDTQYF.

This chain connects TRBV7-3 to TRBJ2-3, with TRBD2 matching over 8 bases. Trimming at V came to 1 base and at J to 4 bases, leaving 10 bases not matched to a gene. Germline V gives CDR1 SGHTA, CDR2 FQGTGA. The CDR3 is 17 amino acids. The chain's CDR3 is CASSLMAPGGPSDTQYF. CDR3 nucleotides: TGTGCCAGCAGCTTAATGGCGCCGGGAGGGCCCTCAGATACGCAGTATTTT. Looking up the rest from reference TRBV7-3 and TRBJ2-3 gives the full variable domain: GAGVSQTPSNKVTEKGKYVELRCDPISGHTALYWYRQSLGQGPEFLIYFQGTGAADDSGLPNDRFFAVRPEGSVSTLKIQRTERGDSAVYLCASSLMAPGGPSDTQYFGPGTRLTVL.